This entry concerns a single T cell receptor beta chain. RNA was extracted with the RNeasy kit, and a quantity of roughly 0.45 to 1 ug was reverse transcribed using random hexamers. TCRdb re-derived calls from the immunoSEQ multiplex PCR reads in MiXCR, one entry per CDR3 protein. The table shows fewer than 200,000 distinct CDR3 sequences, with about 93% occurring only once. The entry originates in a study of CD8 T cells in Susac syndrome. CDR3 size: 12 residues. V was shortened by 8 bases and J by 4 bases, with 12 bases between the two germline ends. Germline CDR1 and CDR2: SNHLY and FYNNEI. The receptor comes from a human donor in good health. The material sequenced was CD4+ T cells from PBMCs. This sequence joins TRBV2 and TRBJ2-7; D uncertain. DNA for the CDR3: TGTGCCAGCTTGGCTCATCCGTACGAGCAGTACTTC. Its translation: CASLAHPYEQYF.